These 18 T cell receptor beta chains came from one sample sequenced in a study of blood T cell repertoires in COVID-19. Repertoires were generated with immunoSEQ multiplex PCR, while TCRdb's copy carries only in-frame clones and drops some. Of about 250,000 clones detected, around 91% appear once; the ten largest clones hold less than 2.5%. The sample was PBMCs or T cells enriched from blood (not recorded which). The receptors were sampled from a woman aged 18-29 years who had recovered from COVID-19.

The chain combines TRBV10-2 with TRBJ1-5; TRBD1 might be the D (6 bases). The CDR3 length is 15 residues. CDR1 WSHSY and CDR2 SAAADI come from the germline V gene. V shed 0 bases and J shed 2 bases, with 8 bases lying between them. The CDR3 DNA sequence: TGCGCCAGCAGTGAGTCTCCAGGGGGCAATCAGCCCCAGCATTTT. It yields the protein CASSESPGGNQPQHF.

V usage is TRBV13 and J usage is TRBJ1-5; 7 nucleotides agree with TRBD1. V was clipped by 5 bases and J by 2 bases; unmatched bases: 6. This CDR3 spans 15 amino acids. Germline CDR1 reads PRHDT; CDR2 reads FYEKMQ (reference sequence). CDR3 DNA sequence: TGTGCCAGCAGCACCCGAACAGGGGGCAATCAGCCCCAGCATTTT. Protein product: CASSTRTGGNQPQHF.

This rearrangement joins TRBV2 to TRBJ1-6; tentative D call: TRBD1 (5 bases). Trimming pared 6 bases from V and 6 bases from J, leaving 12 bases between. CDR1 and CDR2 (germline): SNHLY, FYNNEI. The CDR3 runs 14 residues. CDR3 DNA sequence: TGTGCCAGCAGATTGACAGAAAGTAATTCACCCCTCCACTTT. Translation: CASRLTESNSPLHF.

The V and J genes are TRBV9 and TRBJ1-1; the D is unclear. Trimming removed 4 bases from V and 7 bases from J, with 14 bases in between. The V gene's germline CDR1 is SGDLS and CDR2 YYNGEE. The CDR3 covers 13 residues. The CDR3 bases are TGTGCCAGCAGCCCACAACTTGCGGATGAAGCTTTCTTT. It codes for CASSPQLADEAFF. The full variable domain, with the rest looked up from reference TRBV9 and TRBJ1-1, is DSGVTQTPKHLITATGQRVTLRCSPRSGDLSVYWYQQSLDQGLQFLIQYYNGEERAKGNILERFSAQQFPDLHSELNLSSLELGDSALYFCASSPQLADEAFFGQGTRLTVV.

V usage is TRBV5-1 and J usage is TRBJ2-2, with 10 bases identical to TRBD2. The junction had 11 bases not matched to a gene; V was cut back by 2 bases and J by 4 bases. The germline CDR1 and CDR2 sequences are SGHRS and YFSETQ. The length of the CDR3 is 18 residues. The CDR3 spells CASSLGWLAGEGTGELFF. CDR3 nucleotide sequence: TGCGCCAGCAGCTTAGGGTGGCTAGCGGGGGAAGGCACCGGGGAGCTGTTTTTT.

V is TRBV30 and J is TRBJ1-1; D is possibly TRBD1 (5 bases). The CDR3 has 13 amino acids. Between the trimmed V and J ends, which lost 1 base and 7 bases, there was a span of 13 bases. Per the germline V gene, CDR1 is GTSNPN and CDR2 is SVGIG (reference sequence). CDR3 in amino acids: CAWSGAGILEAFF. The CDR3 DNA sequence: TGTGCCTGGAGTGGGGCAGGGATACTTGAAGCTTTCTTT.

J is TRBJ1-6 and V is TRBV18, with 8 bases identical to TRBD1. The junction had 6 bases not matched to a gene; V was cut back by 4 bases and J by 7 bases. Germline assignment: CDR1 KGHSH and CDR2 LQKENI. CDR3 size: 15 residues. Here the CDR3 DNA reads TGTGCCAGCTCACTAGGAGACAGGGGCAATTCACCCCTCCACTTT. It is translated as CASSLGDRGNSPLHF.

The V and J genes are TRBV5-5 and TRBJ1-5, with 7 nucleotides matching TRBD1. The junction had 8 bases not matched to a gene; V was cut back by 2 bases and J by 12 bases. Germline V gives CDR1 SGHKS, CDR2 YYEKEE (reference sequence). The CDR3 is 13 amino acids. CDR3 DNA sequence: TGTGCCAGCAGCTTTATAGGAGACAGGGACCAGCATTTT. Translated: CASSFIGDRDQHF.

This chain connects TRBV25-1 to TRBJ2-1; D perhaps matches TRBD2 (5 bases). CDR1 is MGHDK, CDR2 SYGVNS, per germline. Between the trimmed V and J ends, which lost 4 bases and 11 bases, there was a span of 9 bases. This CDR3 comprises 11 residues. This CDR3 is CASSVGGQQFF. In DNA, the CDR3 is TGTGCCAGCAGTGTCGGAGGTCAGCAGTTCTTC.

This chain connects TRBV6-5 to TRBJ1-2; unclear D gene. CDR1 and CDR2 from the germline V gene are MNHEY and SVGAGI. The V end lost 2 bases, the J end lost 10 bases, and 5 bases lay between the germline ends. The CDR3 extends over 10 amino acids. In nucleotides, the CDR3 is TGTGCCAGCAGTTACCCCTTCTACACCTTC. Translating gives CASSYPFYTF.

This chain links TRBV5-1 with TRBJ1-2, with TRBD1 matching 8 bases. The CDR3 runs to 17 residues. From germline, CDR1 is SGHRS and CDR2 YFSETQ. Losses at the gene ends were 0 bases for V and 1 base for J; bases not matched to a gene: 8. The CDR3 here is CASSLGPGGLGNYGYTF. The CDR3 nucleotides are TGCGCCAGCAGCTTGGGTCCAGGGGGCCTTGGTAACTATGGCTACACCTTC.

The V gene is TRBV6-5, the J gene TRBJ1-1; no reliable D call. Germline CDR1 and CDR2: MNHEY and SVGAGI. V was pared by 0 bases and J by 0 bases, with 8 bases between. The CDR3 has 15 amino acids. This CDR3 reads CASSYSVSLNTEAFF. Here the CDR3 DNA reads TGTGCCAGCAGTTACTCGGTCAGTTTGAACACTGAAGCTTTCTTT.

The J gene is TRBJ2-4, the V gene TRBV5-4; possibly TRBD1 for D (6 bases). In germline, CDR1 is SGHNT, CDR2 YYREEE (reference sequence). V was shortened by 0 bases and J by 8 bases, with 12 bases between the two germline ends. CDR3 length: 14 amino acids. This chain's CDR3 is CASSLAARGDIQYF. CDR3 DNA sequence: TGTGCCAGCAGCTTGGCGGCCAGGGGAGACATTCAGTACTTC.

This chain connects TRBV5-1 to TRBJ2-6; TRBD1 is a possible D gene (5 bases). CDR1 SGHRS and CDR2 YFSETQ come from the germline V gene. The V end was cut by 4 bases, the J end by 0 bases, with 14 bases between. The CDR3 loop spans 17 amino acids. Here the CDR3 DNA reads TGCGCCAGCAGCAGTGACAGTTCCGTCTCTGGGGCCAACGTCCTGACTTTC. Protein: CASSSDSSVSGANVLTF.

This sequence joins TRBV9 and TRBJ1-4, with 9 nucleotides matching TRBD1. The CDR3 sequence is 15 residues long. V shed 0 bases and J 7 bases; nucleotides not matched to a gene: 4. Germline V gene lookup returns CDR1 SGDLS and CDR2 YYNGEE. CDR3 amino acids: CASSVEGTGFEKLFF. CDR3 DNA sequence: TGTGCCAGCAGCGTAGAGGGGACAGGGTTTGAAAAACTGTTTTTT.

J is TRBJ1-1 and V is TRBV10-2; no clear D gene. Trimming took off 6 bases at V and 5 bases at J, with 7 bases between the two ends. Germline V gene data show CDR1 as WSHSY and CDR2 as SAAADI. CDR3 length equals 11 residues. CDR3 protein: CASRGGTEAFF. CDR3 nucleotides: TGCGCCAGCAGAGGAGGGACTGAAGCTTTCTTT.

V usage is TRBV25-1 and J usage is TRBJ1-4; maybe TRBD1 (5 bases). The CDR3 covers 14 residues. V was pared by 3 bases and J by 7 bases, with 12 bases between. CDR1 and CDR2 from the germline V gene are MGHDK and SYGVNS. CDR3 coding DNA: TGTGCCAGCAGTGACCCAGGGTGGGGTGAAAAACTGTTTTTT. This sequence encodes CASSDPGWGEKLFF.

This chain joins TRBV7-3 and TRBJ1-3, with 9 nucleotides matching TRBD1. The CDR3 covers 16 residues. After removal of 5 bases from V and 2 bases from J, the junction contained 7 bases not matched to a gene. Looked up from germline, CDR1 is SGHTA and CDR2 is FQGTGA. CDR3 residues: CASSNRDRATGNTIYF. Here the CDR3 DNA reads TGTGCCAGCAGCAACCGGGACAGGGCTACTGGAAACACCATATATTTT.